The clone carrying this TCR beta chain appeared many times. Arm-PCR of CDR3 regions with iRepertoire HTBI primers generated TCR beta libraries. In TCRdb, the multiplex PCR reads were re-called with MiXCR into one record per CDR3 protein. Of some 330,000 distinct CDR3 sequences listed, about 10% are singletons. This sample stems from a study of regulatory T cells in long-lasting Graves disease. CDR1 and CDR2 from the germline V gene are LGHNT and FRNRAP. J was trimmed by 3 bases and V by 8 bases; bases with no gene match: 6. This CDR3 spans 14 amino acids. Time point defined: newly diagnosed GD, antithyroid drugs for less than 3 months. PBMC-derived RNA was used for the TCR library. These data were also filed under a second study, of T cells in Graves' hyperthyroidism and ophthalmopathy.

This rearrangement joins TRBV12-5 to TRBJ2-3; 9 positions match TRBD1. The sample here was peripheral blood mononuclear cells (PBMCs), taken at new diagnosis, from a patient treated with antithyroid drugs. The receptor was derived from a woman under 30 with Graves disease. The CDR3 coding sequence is TGTGCTAGTTCCGGGACAGGGATGACAGATACGCAGTATTTT. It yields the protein CASSGTGMTDTQYF.